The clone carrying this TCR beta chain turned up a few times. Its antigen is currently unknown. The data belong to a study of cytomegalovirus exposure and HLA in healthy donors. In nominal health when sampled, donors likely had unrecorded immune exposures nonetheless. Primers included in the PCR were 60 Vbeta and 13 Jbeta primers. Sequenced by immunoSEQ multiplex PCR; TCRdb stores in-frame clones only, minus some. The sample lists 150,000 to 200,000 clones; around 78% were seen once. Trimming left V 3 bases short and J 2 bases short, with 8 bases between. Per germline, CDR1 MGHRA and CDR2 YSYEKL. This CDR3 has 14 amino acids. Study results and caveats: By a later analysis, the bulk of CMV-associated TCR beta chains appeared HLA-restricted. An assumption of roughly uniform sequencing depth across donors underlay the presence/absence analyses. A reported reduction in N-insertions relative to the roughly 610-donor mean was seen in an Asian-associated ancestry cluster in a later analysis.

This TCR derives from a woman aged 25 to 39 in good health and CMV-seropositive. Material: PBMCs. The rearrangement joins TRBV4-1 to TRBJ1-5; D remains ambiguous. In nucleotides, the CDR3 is TGCGCCAGCAGCCAGACTGTTCGCAATCAGCCCCAGCATTTT. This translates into CASSQTVRNQPQHF.